This TCR beta chain originates from a study of memory CD4+ T cells and cytomegalovirus serostatus. Authors' analysis steps: Out-of-frame sequences were removed, leaving roughly 2.1 million distinct TCRbeta sequences. Data came from immunoSEQ multiplex PCR; TCRdb stores just in-frame clones and leaves some out. V, J and clone size are taken as reported in that table, and D and trimming were inferred from the DNA itself. The sample consists of over 35,000 clones, 75% to 85% of them appearing once. Single viable CD3+CD4+CD8-CD45RO+ cells were sorted as the memory CD4+ T cells. This CDR3 is 14 amino acids long. V dropped 4 bases and J dropped 4; count of bases not matched to a gene: 6. Germline V gene sequence: CDR1 MDHEN, CDR2 SYDVKM.

This sequence joins TRBV28 and TRBJ1-2; 7 bases agree with TRBD1. Material for sequencing was memory CD4+ T cells from blood. The source is an adult in good health and CMV-seronegative. The CDR3 region is CASSWDSGGYGYTF. In DNA form, the CDR3 reads TGTGCCAGCAGTTGGGACAGCGGTGGCTATGGCTACACCTTC.